Each of the 17 T cell receptor beta chains below was sequenced from the same sample in a study of memory CD4+ T cells and cytomegalovirus serostatus. The data were produced by immunoSEQ multiplex PCR, yet TCRdb's version contains in-frame clones alone and is incomplete. The top ten clones hold about 1% of a sample with 50,000 to 75,000 clones, 75% to 90% of them seen once. The sort gate was single viable CD3+CD4+CD8-CD45RO+ cells for memory CD4+ T cells. The specimen was memory CD4+ T cells from blood. These receptors were taken from an adult in good health and CMV-seronegative.

J is TRBJ2-3 and V is TRBV9; 12 bases map to TRBD2. With 0 bases clipped from V and 3 bases from J, the junction kept 2 bases outside the gene matches. The CDR3 consists of 16 residues. From germline, CDR1 is SGDLS and CDR2 YYNGEE. CDR3: CASSVGLAGGTDTQYF. In DNA form, the CDR3 reads TGTGCCAGCAGCGTAGGGCTAGCGGGAGGGACAGATACGCAGTATTTT.

V and J are TRBV18 and TRBJ2-2, with a possible D match to TRBD2 (5 bases). The CDR3 consists of 15 residues. V was trimmed by 6 bases and J by 4 bases, leaving 15 bases between them. The germline V gene has CDR1 KGHSH and CDR2 LQKENI. Written as DNA, the CDR3 is TGTGCCAGCTCCCCGGGGATCAAGACCACCGGGGAGCTGTTTTTT. Its translation: CASSPGIKTTGELFF.

The V call is TRBV15, the J call TRBJ2-7; D is undetermined. Trimming removed 1 base from V and 3 bases from J, with 7 bases in between. Germline V gives CDR1 LNHNV, CDR2 YYDKDF (reference sequence). This CDR3 comprises 13 residues. The DNA of the CDR3 is TGTGCCACCAGCAGAGCGGCCAGCTACGAGCAGTACTTC. This translates into CATSRAASYEQYF.

The rearrangement joins TRBV29-1 to TRBJ1-1; D possibly corresponds to TRBD1 (5 bases). V dropped 4 bases and J dropped 1 base, with 13 bases sitting between them. In germline, CDR1 is SQVTM, CDR2 ANQGSEA. The CDR3 totals 14 residues. The CDR3 loop reads CSVVTSGRNTEAFF. In DNA form, the CDR3 reads TGCAGCGTTGTAACTTCAGGGCGGAACACTGAAGCTTTCTTT.

This chain connects TRBV29-1 to TRBJ1-2, with a possible D match to TRBD1 (6 bases). The CDR3 extends over 11 amino acids. Germline assignment: CDR1 SQVTM and CDR2 ANQGSEA. Trimming took 5 bases from V and 8 from J, leaving 12 bases between them. The CDR3 DNA sequence: TGCAGCGTTTATACAGGGCACGGCTACACCTTC. It encodes CSVYTGHGYTF.

V gene TRBV5-8 combines with J gene TRBJ1-5; a weak D match, TRBD1 (6 bases). Germline values: CDR1 SGHTS, CDR2 YDEGEE. Trimming took off 2 bases at V and 3 bases at J, with 18 bases between the two ends. The CDR3 is 17 residues long. The CDR3, as DNA: TGTGCCAGCAGCTTAAGGTATGGGGGGCGTACCAATCAGCCCCAGCATTTT. This codes for CASSLRYGGRTNQPQHF. Full variable domain (outside the CDR3, taken from reference TRBV5-8 and TRBJ1-5): EAGVTQSPTHLIKTRGQQATLRCSPISGHTSVYWYQQALGLGLQFLLWYDEGEERNRGNFPPRFSGRQFPNYSSELNVNALELEDSALYLCASSLRYGGRTNQPQHFGDGTRLSIL.

The gene calls are TRBV4-2 and TRBJ2-7; the match to TRBD1 covers 7 bases. The CDR3 is 14 amino acids. CDR1 and CDR2 from the germline V gene are LGHNA and YNFKEQ. The ends lost 1 base at V and 3 bases at J; junction bases unmatched: 3. The CDR3 nucleotides are TGTGCCAGCAGCCAAGGCTCAGGGGGCTACGAGCAGTACTTC. Protein product: CASSQGSGGYEQYF.

This clone was observed a few times. The gene calls are TRBV4-1 and TRBJ2-7, with TRBD1 identical over 9 bases. CDR1 and CDR2 from the germline V gene are MGHRA and YSYEKL. The CDR3 extends over 16 amino acids. V was pared by 3 bases and J by 1 base, with 7 bases of the junction left unmatched. CDR3 protein: CASSQGQGKTSYEQYF. CDR3 sequence (DNA): TGCGCCAGCAGCCAGGGACAGGGAAAGACGTCCTACGAGCAGTACTTC.

The chain has TRBV18 and TRBJ1-5; TRBD1 matches 9 bases. Germline lookup yields CDR1 KGHSH and CDR2 LQKENI. The CDR3 totals 16 residues. The trim removed 3 bases at V and 7 bases at J, leaving 10 bases unmatched. The CDR3 is CASSPSPGQGRQPQHF. The CDR3 coding sequence is TGTGCCAGCTCACCTTCCCCGGGACAGGGAAGGCAGCCCCAGCATTTT.

This chain links TRBV6-1 with TRBJ2-1; the match to TRBD1 covers 9 bases. This CDR3 contains 15 residues. The junction had 10 bases not matched to a gene; V was cut back by 7 bases and J by 6 bases. Germline lookup yields CDR1 MNHNS and CDR2 SASEGT. The CDR3 sequence: CASNVGQGRGNEQFF. The CDR3 DNA sequence: TGTGCCAGCAATGTCGGACAGGGGCGAGGCAATGAGCAGTTCTTC.

The J gene is TRBJ1-4, the V gene TRBV28, with 8 bases fitting TRBD1. Germline V gives CDR1 MDHEN, CDR2 SYDVKM. The CDR3 has 18 residues. After removal of 3 bases from V and 0 bases from J, the junction contained 9 bases not matched to a gene. The CDR3: CASSFRTGMPATNEKLFF. CDR3 nucleotides: TGTGCCAGCAGTTTCAGGACAGGGATGCCAGCAACTAATGAAAAACTGTTTTTT.

J is TRBJ1-2 and V is TRBV29-1; 8 nucleotides agree with TRBD1. The V and J ends lost 7 bases and 5 bases, in that order; junction bases with no gene match: 9. The length of the CDR3 is 13 residues. Germline-derived CDR1 and CDR2 are SQVTM and ANQGSEA. The CDR3 sequence: CSADRGFPYGYTF. CDR3 nucleotide sequence: TGCAGCGCTGACAGGGGCTTCCCTTATGGCTACACCTTC.

Of note for this clone: Other nucleotide sequences in the sample specify the same CDR3. V gene TRBV5-1 combines with J gene TRBJ2-5, with a possible D match to TRBD2 (5 bases). V lost 2 bases to trimming and J lost 1 base, with 6 bases between them. In germline, CDR1 is SGHRS, CDR2 YFSETQ. CDR3 length equals 13 residues. Written as DNA, the CDR3 is TGCGCCAGCAGCTTAGGAGGCCAAGAGACCCAGTACTTC. Protein sequence: CASSLGGQETQYF. Drawing the rest from reference TRBV5-1 and TRBJ2-5, the complete variable domain is KAGVTQTPRYLIKTRGQQVTLSCSPISGHRSVSWYQQTPGQGLQFLFEYFSETQRNKGNFPGRFSGRQFSNSRSEMNVSTLELGDSALYLCASSLGGQETQYFGPGTRLLVL.

The CDR3 coding sequence is TGTGCCATCAGTGAGTCGATTGGCAGGGGGCTTTCGGATACGCAGTATTTT. Protein: CAISESIGRGLSDTQYF. The rearrangement joins TRBV10-3 to TRBJ2-3; 8 bases map to TRBD1. With 0 bases clipped from V and 6 bases from J, the junction kept 11 bases outside the gene matches. Looked up from germline, CDR1 is ENHRY and CDR2 is SYGVKD. The CDR3 length is 17 residues.

The CDR3 sequence: CASTLLALSTDTQYF. The CDR3 bases are TGCGCCAGCACCCTTCTAGCGCTTAGCACAGATACGCAGTATTTT. The rearrangement uses TRBV5-1 and TRBJ2-3, with D possibly matching TRBD2 (6 bases). Trimming stripped 6 bases from V and 0 bases from J, with 14 bases between. CDR3 length: 15 residues. Germline CDR1 and CDR2: SGHRS and YFSETQ.

This chain connects TRBV6-6 to TRBJ2-3; unclear D gene. Per the germline V gene, CDR1 is MNHNY and CDR2 is SVGAGI (reference sequence). V was pared by 6 bases and J by 0 bases, with 10 bases between. The CDR3 spans 14 residues. The CDR3 loop is CASRPDSSTDTQYF. CDR3 nucleotide sequence: TGTGCCAGCAGGCCCGATTCTAGCACAGATACGCAGTATTTT.

The chain is built from TRBV6-1 and TRBJ2-7; TRBD1 matches at 7 bases. V was pared by 2 bases and J by 2 bases, with 3 bases of the junction left unmatched. The CDR3 is 14 amino acids. Per germline, CDR1 MNHNS and CDR2 SASEGT. CDR3 amino acids: CASSESGTAYEQYF. CDR3 in DNA: TGTGCCAGCAGTGAAAGTGGGACAGCCTACGAGCAGTACTTC.